This T cell receptor (beta chain) stems from a study of siplizumab effects on memory and regulatory T cells. Trimming pared 3 bases from V and 5 bases from J, leaving 10 bases between. CDR1 LNHDA and CDR2 SQIVND come from the germline V gene (reference sequence). The CDR3 runs 13 residues. Assays covered some 94,000 TCR templates per sample. The table came from immunoSEQ multiplex PCR; TCRdb's copy has only in-frame clones and leaves some out. The table includes 87,000 or so clones, 94% detected once. Note on this clone: No antigen is known for it.

Regarding the study as a whole: For siplizumab cultures, the suppressive function of their proliferating Tregs was not confirmed. Naive T cells looked more diverse than memory cells, and they looked like major contributors to the alloresponse. A minor share of alloreactive clones matched unstimulated subsets.

The receptor's source is a human donor in good health. Sequenced material: non-Treg CD4+ T cells sorted from blood. This chain connects TRBV19 to TRBJ2-5, with D perhaps matching TRBD2 (5 bases). CDR3 region: CASSIIARETQYF. The CDR3 coding sequence is TGTGCCAGTAGTATCATAGCGCGGGAGACCCAGTACTTC.